A single T cell receptor (beta chain) is shown here with its context. The assay was immunoSEQ multiplex PCR, and TCRdb's table has in-frame clones only and misses some. The sample lists more than 550,000 clones, more than 70% seen once, with 0.0094% in the top ten. The data stem from a study of shared T cell receptors in the human thymus. These data are also associated with another study on human thymus T cells. That study reports: Related research found strongly overlapping thymic repertoires in unrelated individuals.

The clonotype was recovered from a boy under two years old with a congenital heart defect. Input material: thymocytes.

CDR3 in DNA: TGTGCCAGCAGTTTACAGCGGGGGGTCCAAGAGACCCAGTACTTC. Translating gives CASSLQRGVQETQYF. This chain connects TRBV28 to TRBJ2-5, with 9 nucleotides matching TRBD2. J was trimmed by 1 base and V by 2 bases; bases with no gene match: 2. Germline values: CDR1 MDHEN, CDR2 SYDVKM. The CDR3 has 15 amino acids.